This TCR beta chain was documented in a study of control samples from healthy donors and cancer patients. Clones were read by immunoSEQ multiplex PCR, and TCRdb kept only the in-frame ones, dropping some. This sample has fewer than 200,000 clones, with roughly 94% found just once. The CDR3 is 13 amino acids. The J segment lost 2 bases and the V segment lost 6 bases, leaving 3 bases of the junction unmatched. Germline lookup yields CDR1 MNHEY and CDR2 SVGAGI. The sequencing sample was made of PBMCs. The sequence was collected from a man in his sixties with colorectal cancer. The chain couples TRBV6-5 to TRBJ1-2; TRBD1 matches at 7 bases. The CDR3 is CASSRQGNYGYTF. DNA for the CDR3: TGTGCCAGCAGCAGACAGGGCAACTATGGCTACACCTTC.